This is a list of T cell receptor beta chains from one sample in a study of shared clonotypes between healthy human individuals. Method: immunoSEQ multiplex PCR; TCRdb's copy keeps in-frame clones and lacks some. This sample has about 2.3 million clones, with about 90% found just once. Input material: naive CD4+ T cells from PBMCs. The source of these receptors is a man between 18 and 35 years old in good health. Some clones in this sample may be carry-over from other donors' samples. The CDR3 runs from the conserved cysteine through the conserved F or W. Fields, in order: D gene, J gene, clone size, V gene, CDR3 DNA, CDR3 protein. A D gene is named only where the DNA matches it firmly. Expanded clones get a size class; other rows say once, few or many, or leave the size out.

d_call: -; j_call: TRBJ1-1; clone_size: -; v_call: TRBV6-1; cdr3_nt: TGTGCCAGCAGGACAGGAGCAAACACTGAAGCTTTCTTT; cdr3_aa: CASRTGANTEAFF
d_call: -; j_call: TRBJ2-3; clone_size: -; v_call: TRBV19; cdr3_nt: TGTGCCAGTAGTATCTGGGGGGCTGGCACAGATACGCAGTATTTT; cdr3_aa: CASSIWGAGTDTQYF
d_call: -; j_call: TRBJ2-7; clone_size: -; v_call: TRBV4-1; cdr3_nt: TGCGCCAGCAGCCAACTCCAGCTCGCTTACGAGCAGTACTTC; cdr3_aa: CASSQLQLAYEQYF
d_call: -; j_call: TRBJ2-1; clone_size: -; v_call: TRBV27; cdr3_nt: TGTGCCAGCAGTTTATCGAGATCCCACAATGAGCAGTTCTTC; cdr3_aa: CASSLSRSHNEQFF
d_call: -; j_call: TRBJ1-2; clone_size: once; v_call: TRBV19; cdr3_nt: TGTGCCAGTAGTATAGATCTAGGCTCTTCGGGCTACACCTTC; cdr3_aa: CASSIDLGSSGYTF
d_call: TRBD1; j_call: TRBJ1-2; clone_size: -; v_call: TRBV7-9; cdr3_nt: TGTGCCACCGATACAGGGGGCGCGGGGGGCTACACCTTC; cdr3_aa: CATDTGGAGGYTF
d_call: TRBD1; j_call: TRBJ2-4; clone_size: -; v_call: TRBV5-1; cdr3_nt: TGCGCCAGCAGCTTGGAACAGGGGAGCATTCAGTACTTC; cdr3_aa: CASSLEQGSIQYF
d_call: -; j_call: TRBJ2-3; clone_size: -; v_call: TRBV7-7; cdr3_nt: TGTGCCAGCAGCTTAGCAGTTCGAGATACGCAGTATTTT; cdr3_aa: CASSLAVRDTQYF
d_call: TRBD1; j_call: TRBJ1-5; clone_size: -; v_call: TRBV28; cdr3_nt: TGTGCCAGCAGTTTGACAGGGGGCAGGATCGGTAGCAATCAGCCCCAGCATTTT; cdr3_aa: CASSLTGGRIGSNQPQHF
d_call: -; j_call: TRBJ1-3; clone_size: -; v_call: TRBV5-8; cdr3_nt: TGTGCCAGCAGCTTGGGCCAGGGGAAGGGAAACACCATATATTTT; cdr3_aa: CASSLGQGKGNTIYF
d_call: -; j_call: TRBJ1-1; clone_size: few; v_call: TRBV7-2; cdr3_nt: TGTGCCAGCAGCCCCCCTCCGGTGAACACTGAAGCTTTCTTT; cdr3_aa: CASSPPPVNTEAFF
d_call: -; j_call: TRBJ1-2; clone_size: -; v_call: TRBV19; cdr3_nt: TGTGCCAGTACCCTCCGTGGCTATGGCTACACCTTC; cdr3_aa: CASTLRGYGYTF
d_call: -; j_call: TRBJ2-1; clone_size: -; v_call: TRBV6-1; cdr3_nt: TGTGCCAGCAGGAGACTAGTAAATGAGCAGTTCTTC; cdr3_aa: CASRRLVNEQFF
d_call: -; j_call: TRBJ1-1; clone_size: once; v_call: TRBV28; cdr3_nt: TGTGCCAGCAGTTTATTTTTGATTCGGGTGAACACTGAAGCTTTCTTT; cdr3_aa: CASSLFLIRVNTEAFF